The 27 T cell receptor beta chains listed next were all sequenced from one sample in a study of blood T cell repertoires in COVID-19. The protocol was immunoSEQ multiplex PCR, while the TCRdb copy is restricted to in-frame clones and leaves out a portion. The repertoire holds around 300,000 clones, 90% seen once, with roughly 1.1% in the top ten. Sequencing was carried out using PBMCs or T cells enriched from blood (not recorded which). The receptors were gathered from a woman aged 25 to 39 who had recovered from COVID-19.

The V call is TRBV7-9, the J call TRBJ1-4; weak D call: TRBD1 (6 bases). Trimming stripped 6 bases from V and 7 bases from J, with 15 bases between. The CDR3 is 14 amino acids. CDR1 and CDR2 from the germline V gene are SEHNR and FQNEAQ (reference sequence). This CDR3 reads CASSGTTETEKLFF. The CDR3 bases are TGTGCCAGCAGTGGGACAACGGAGACTGAAAAACTGTTTTTT. Complete variable domain (other parts from reference TRBV7-9 and TRBJ1-4): DTGVSQNPRHKITKRGQNVTFRCDPISEHNRLYWYRQTLGQGPEFLTYFQNEAQLEKSRLLSDRFSAERPKGSFSTLEIQRTEQGDSAMYLCASSGTTETEKLFFGSGTQLSVL.

The chain recombines TRBV7-9 with TRBJ2-7, with a weak D call TRBD2 (5 bases). Trimming took 3 bases from V and 4 from J, leaving 19 bases between them. The germline CDR1 and CDR2 sequences are SEHNR and FQNEAQ (reference sequence). This CDR3 has 16 residues. The DNA of the CDR3 is TGTGCCAGCAGCTTGGTTTTTCGCAACGGGGATTACGAGCAGTACTTC. This encodes CASSLVFRNGDYEQYF. Complete variable domain (other parts from reference TRBV7-9 and TRBJ2-7): DTGVSQNPRHKITKRGQNVTFRCDPISEHNRLYWYRQTLGQGPEFLTYFQNEAQLEKSRLLSDRFSAERPKGSFSTLEIQRTEQGDSAMYLCASSLVFRNGDYEQYFGPGTRLTVT.

This chain links TRBV28 with TRBJ1-4; unclear D gene. The CDR3 extends over 14 amino acids. Trimming cost V 1 base and J 4 bases, with 7 bases left between them. Germline CDR1 reads MDHEN; CDR2 reads SYDVKM. The CDR3 DNA reads as TGTGCCAGCAGTTTATACAGACGTAATGAAAAACTGTTTTTT. This encodes CASSLYRRNEKLFF.

This clone was observed once. V is TRBV7-3 and J is TRBJ1-1; a possible D gene is TRBD1 (5 bases). The CDR3 is 15 amino acids. Germline values: CDR1 SGHTA, CDR2 FQGTGA. The V gene lost 2 bases and the J gene lost 5 bases, with 15 bases spanning the gap. The CDR3 region has the DNA TGTGCCAGCAGCTTACTGGCAGGGAAGGTGACTGAAGCTTTCTTT. This gives the protein CASSLLAGKVTEAFF.

The chain employs TRBV2 and TRBJ2-5; D is possibly TRBD1 (6 bases). Per the germline V gene, CDR1 is SNHLY and CDR2 is FYNNEI. CDR3 length: 14 amino acids. V gave up 3 bases and J gave up 2 bases, with 10 bases separating them. CDR3 sequence reads: CASSEERGQETQYF. CDR3 in DNA: TGTGCCAGCAGTGAGGAAAGGGGGCAAGAGACCCAGTACTTC.

DNA for the CDR3: TGTGCCAGCAGGAGATGGACTAGCGGGAGGAGCGAGCAGTACTTC. It translates to CASRRWTSGRSEQYF. The genes are TRBV27 and TRBJ2-7; 14 bases match TRBD2. The CDR3 consists of 15 residues. Germline CDR1 and CDR2: MNHEY and SMNVEV (reference sequence). With V trimmed by 6 bases and J by 6 bases, 7 bases remained unmatched.

This sequence joins TRBV28 and TRBJ1-2; TRBD1 aligns across 9 bases. Looked up from germline, CDR1 is MDHEN and CDR2 is SYDVKM. The CDR3 sequence is 15 residues long. The V gene end was trimmed by 5 bases and the J gene end by 4 bases; junction bases not matched to a gene: 8. Here the CDR3 DNA reads TGTGCCAGCAGTCTCGACAGGGGGATGGGCTATGGCTACACCTTC. Translating gives CASSLDRGMGYGYTF.

V is TRBV18 and J is TRBJ1-2, with D perhaps TRBD1 (5 bases). Looked up from germline, CDR1 is KGHSH and CDR2 is LQKENI. CDR3 size: 12 residues. V was shortened by 4 bases and J by 5 bases, with 8 bases between the two germline ends. Here the CDR3 reads CASSLQGYGYTF. The CDR3 DNA sequence: TGTGCCAGCTCACTCCAGGGTTATGGCTACACCTTC.

The rearrangement joins TRBV3-1 (or the pseudogene TRBV3-2) to TRBJ2-5; TRBD2 matches 15 bases. CDR1 is LGHDT and CDR2 is YNNKEL in the germline V gene (reference sequence). The V segment lost 2 bases and the J segment 2 bases; nucleotides outside the gene matches: 3. This CDR3 comprises 17 residues. CDR3 sequence reads: CASSQRGLAGGQETQYF. The CDR3 DNA follows: TGTGCCAGCAGCCAACGGGGACTAGCGGGAGGACAAGAGACCCAGTACTTC.

The gene calls are TRBV30 and TRBJ1-2; the D gene is possibly TRBD1 (6 bases). This CDR3 contains 13 residues. The germline gives CDR1 GTSNPN, CDR2 SVGIG (reference sequence). Trimming left V 0 bases short and J 8 bases short, with 13 bases between. For the CDR3, the DNA is TGTGCCTGGAGTGTACTTGGGGGCAGGGGCTACACCTTC. This codes for CAWSVLGGRGYTF. Filled out from reference TRBV30 and TRBJ1-2, the complete variable domain reads SQTIHQWPATLVQPVGSPLSLECTVEGTSNPNLYWYRQAAGRGLQLLFYSVGIGQISSEVPQNLSASRPQDRQFILSSKKLLLSDSGFYLCAWSVLGGRGYTFGSGTRLTVV.

The chain couples TRBV3-1 (or the pseudogene TRBV3-2) to TRBJ2-5; 7 bases align to TRBD2. V was clipped by 1 base and J by 7 bases; unmatched bases: 6. The CDR3 covers 14 residues. Germline V gene sequence: CDR1 LGHDT, CDR2 YNNKEL (reference sequence). The CDR3 DNA follows: TGTGCCAGCAGCCAAGGGGAGGGGCCAGGGACCCAGTACTTC. The encoded protein is CASSQGEGPGTQYF.

The rearrangement joins TRBV4-3 to TRBJ1-2, with D perhaps matching TRBD1 (6 bases). The CDR3 sequence is 18 residues long. V was cut by 3 bases and J by 3 bases, with 23 bases left in between. In germline, CDR1 is LGHNA, CDR2 YSLEER. The CDR3, as DNA: TGCGCCAGCAGCCAGAACCCCGGGACATCAAAACCGGACTATGGCTACACCTTC. It encodes CASSQNPGTSKPDYGYTF.

The genes are TRBV28 and TRBJ2-1, with TRBD2 matching 7 bases. The CDR3 has 15 amino acids. After removal of 5 bases from V and 5 bases from J, the junction contained 9 bases not matched to a gene. From germline, CDR1 is MDHEN and CDR2 SYDVKM. CDR3 in amino acids: CASSPPGLINNEQFF. CDR3 in DNA: TGTGCCAGCAGTCCACCGGGACTAATTAACAATGAGCAGTTCTTC. Filled out from reference TRBV28 and TRBJ2-1, the complete variable domain reads DVKVTQSSRYLVKRTGEKVFLECVQDMDHENMFWYRQDPGLGLRLIYFSYDVKMKEKGDIPEGYSVSREKKERFSLILESASTNQTSMYLCASSPPGLINNEQFFGPGTRLTVL.

This clone was seen a single time. The J gene is TRBJ1-2, the V gene TRBV7-2; D is undetermined. The CDR3 consists of 14 residues. The germline CDR1 and CDR2 sequences are SGHTA and FQGNSA. V was clipped by 9 bases and J by 4 bases, with 18 bases between them. This CDR3 reads CARQIQGSGYGYTF. The CDR3 DNA is TGTGCCAGACAAATTCAAGGGAGTGGCTATGGCTACACCTTC.

The rearrangement links TRBV19 to TRBJ1-3; D is possibly TRBD1 (5 bases). This CDR3 is 17 amino acids long. The germline CDR1 and CDR2 sequences are LNHDA and SQIVND (reference sequence). The V end was cut by 8 bases, the J end by 0 bases, with 20 bases between. CDR3 DNA sequence: TGTGCCAGTCGCATCGGGGGACGGGCTAACTCTGGAAACACCATATATTTT. Amino acid sequence: CASRIGGRANSGNTIYF.

This chain connects TRBV21-1 to TRBJ2-3; TRBD2, as called in the table, went unchecked against the DNA. TRBV21-1 is a known pseudogene. The CDR3 loop spans 18 amino acids. Written as DNA, the CDR3 is TGTGCCAGCAGCAAACCCCAGGGACTAGCGGGAGTGTGTGATACGCAGTATTTT. Translation: CASSKPQGLAGVCDTQYF.

The rearrangement uses TRBV24-1 and TRBJ2-2; 7 positions match TRBD1. Germline V gene sequence: CDR1 KGHDR, CDR2 SFDVKD. J lost 3 bases, V lost 9 bases, and 3 bases had no gene match. This CDR3 is 13 amino acids long. CDR3 in amino acids: CATGQVYTGELFF. CDR3 bases: TGTGCCACCGGACAGGTATACACCGGGGAGCTGTTTTTT.

V and J are TRBV15 and TRBJ2-1, with 9 bases matching TRBD1. J gave up 15 bases and V 4 bases, and 10 bases lay outside the gene matches. The CDR3 spans 13 residues. Germline assignment: CDR1 LNHNV and CDR2 YYDKDF (reference sequence). CDR3 nucleotides: TGTGCCACCAGCATACAAGACAGGGGGGAGGCGTTCTTC. It codes for CATSIQDRGEAFF.

V gene TRBV4-2 combines with J gene TRBJ2-3; D not certain. V gave up 4 bases and J gave up 5 bases, with 7 bases separating them. This CDR3 region has 12 residues. From germline, CDR1 is LGHNA and CDR2 YNFKEQ. The DNA of the CDR3 is TGTGCCAGCAGCCTGACAAGAGATACGCAGTATTTT. It yields the protein CASSLTRDTQYF.

The genes are TRBV3-1 (or the pseudogene TRBV3-2) and TRBJ2-7; D may be TRBD2 (5 bases). This CDR3 has 17 amino acids. V lost 0 bases to trimming and J lost 2 bases, with 17 bases between them. From germline, CDR1 is LGHDT and CDR2 YNNKEL (reference sequence). CDR3 amino acids: CASSQELAGRLAYEQYF. CDR3 in DNA: TGTGCCAGCAGCCAAGAGTTGGCGGGCAGGCTCGCCTACGAGCAGTACTTC.

The CDR3 is CAISTGTGFSYEQYF. CDR3 bases: TGTGCCATCAGTACCGGGACAGGGTTTTCCTACGAGCAGTACTTC. The chain combines TRBV10-3 with TRBJ2-7, with 9 bases identical to TRBD1. Trimming took 5 bases from V and 1 from J; bases not matched to a gene: 6. Germline assignment: CDR1 ENHRY and CDR2 SYGVKD. The CDR3 runs to 15 residues.

This chain joins TRBV6-5 and TRBJ2-3; TRBD1 aligns across 7 bases. Germline CDR1 and CDR2: MNHEY and SVGAGI. The CDR3 runs to 15 residues. J lost 0 bases, V lost 2 bases, and 2 bases had no gene match. The CDR3 DNA is TGTGCCAGCAGTTACCCGACAGGGAGCACAGATACGCAGTATTTT. This codes for CASSYPTGSTDTQYF.

This chain links TRBV7-9 with TRBJ2-3; weak D call: TRBD2 (6 bases). This CDR3 spans 16 amino acids. Between the trimmed V and J ends, which lost 0 bases and 0 bases, there was a span of 10 bases. CDR1 and CDR2 (germline): SEHNR, FQNEAQ (reference sequence). CDR3 sequence (DNA): TGTGCCAGCAGCTTAGCGCGGGGACTTAGCACAGATACGCAGTATTTT. Its protein is CASSLARGLSTDTQYF.

The chain carries TRBV15 and TRBJ1-4; D gene ambiguous. Deletions cut 0 bases from V and 3 bases from J, with 11 bases between. Germline CDR1 reads LNHNV; CDR2 reads YYDKDF (reference sequence). The CDR3 totals 16 residues. The CDR3 bases are TGTGCCACCAGCAGAGATGGAGGAGCTCCTAATGAAAAACTGTTTTTT. Its protein is CATSRDGGAPNEKLFF.

This rearrangement joins TRBV10-3 to TRBJ2-3, with TRBD2 matching over 14 bases. V gave up 9 bases and J gave up 0 bases; unmatched junction bases: 11. In germline, CDR1 is ENHRY, CDR2 SYGVKD. The CDR3 covers 18 residues. CDR3 region: CAIRLGLAGGPSTDTQYF. The CDR3 bases are TGTGCCATTAGGCTTGGACTAGCGGGAGGCCCAAGCACAGATACGCAGTATTTT.

The chain employs TRBV5-4 and TRBJ2-1; 10 bases are a match to TRBD2. The ends lost 3 bases at V and 5 bases at J; junction bases unmatched: 11. This CDR3 is built from 17 residues. Germline V gene lookup returns CDR1 SGHNT and CDR2 YYREEE (reference sequence). The CDR3 here is CASSWKGAGGPHNEQFF. The CDR3 DNA sequence: TGTGCCAGCAGCTGGAAGGGAGCGGGAGGGCCCCACAATGAGCAGTTCTTC.

The V gene is TRBV21-1, the J gene TRBJ2-5; the DNA was not used to check the table's D call, TRBD2. TRBV21-1 is annotated as a pseudogene. The CDR3 sequence is 16 residues long. Here the CDR3 reads CASTVGGGRVVETQYF. CDR3 coding DNA: TGTGCCAGCACTGTCGGGGGCGGGAGGGTTGTAGAGACCCAGTACTTC.